These 23 T cell receptor beta chains originate from one sample sequenced in a study of T cells in Graves' hyperthyroidism and ophthalmopathy. Researchers amplified the TCR beta CDR3 regions from RNA transcripts. The TCR CDR3 first-round RT-PCR relied on the HTBI primer set. TCRdb re-called the multiplex PCR reads with MiXCR, one entry per CDR3 protein. The sample yields roughly 280,000 distinct CDR3 sequences, about 20% seen once. Sequencing was carried out using blood. All receptors derive from a man in his thirties or forties with Graves' ophthalmopathy.

This clonotype has a count of ten or more. This chain links TRBV3-1 with TRBJ2-3, with D tentatively TRBD1 (5 bases). Trimming took off 5 bases at V and 6 bases at J, with 9 bases between the two ends. This CDR3 spans 12 amino acids. Germline loops: CDR1 LGHDT, CDR2 YNNKEL (reference sequence). The CDR3 coding sequence is TGTGCCAGCAGCGAAGCAGGGGATACGCAGTATTTT. Residues: CASSEAGDTQYF.

This clonotype came up a few times. The chain couples TRBV27 to TRBJ2-2; no firm D call. Germline CDR1 MNHEY, CDR2 SMNVEV (reference sequence). The V end lost 0 bases, the J end lost 6 bases, and 14 bases lay between the germline ends. CDR3 size: 16 residues. The CDR3 region is CASSLSASWVPGELFF. The CDR3 DNA sequence: TGTGCCAGCAGTTTATCGGCCTCCTGGGTCCCCGGGGAGCTGTTTTTT.

This chain links TRBV11-1 with TRBJ2-1; 15 bases match TRBD2. Germline V gives CDR1 SGHAT, CDR2 FQDESV (reference sequence). This CDR3 is built from 17 residues. Trimming at V came to 5 bases and at J to 6 bases, leaving 8 bases not matched to a gene. Here the CDR3 DNA reads TGTGCCAGCAGCCGCGGACTAGCGGGAGGGCCTTTCAATGAGCAGTTCTTC. Encoded protein: CASSRGLAGGPFNEQFF.

This chain links TRBV28 with TRBJ2-7; 10 bases are a match to TRBD1. CDR3 length: 15 amino acids. Trimming at V came to 6 bases and at J to 1 base, leaving 6 bases not matched to a gene. Germline V lookup: CDR1 MDHEN, CDR2 SYDVKM. The CDR3 loop reads CASRTPGQGSYEQYF. The CDR3 nucleotides read TGTGCCAGCAGGACCCCGGGACAGGGGTCCTACGAGCAGTACTTC.

The chain joins TRBV19 to TRBJ2-1; 7 nucleotides line up with TRBD1. V gave up 5 bases and J gave up 10 bases; unmatched junction bases: 5. The CDR3 loop spans 12 amino acids. Germline loops: CDR1 LNHDA, CDR2 SQIVND (reference sequence). The CDR3 reads CASSHRDSEQFF. In DNA form, the CDR3 reads TGTGCCAGTAGTCACCGGGACAGCGAGCAGTTCTTC.

This chain joins TRBV27 and TRBJ2-7; 8 nucleotides agree with TRBD1. The trim removed 6 bases at V and 3 bases at J, leaving 10 bases unmatched. This CDR3 is 15 amino acids long. Germline V gene sequence: CDR1 MNHEY, CDR2 SMNVEV (reference sequence). The DNA of the CDR3 is TGTGCCAGCAGGGATGGGGCAGGGGGCGACTACGAGCAGTACTTC. Its translation is CASRDGAGGDYEQYF.

J is TRBJ2-1 and V is TRBV9, with a possible D match to TRBD1 (5 bases). Trimming removed 0 bases at V and 11 bases at J, with 21 bases between. Germline V gene data show CDR1 as SGDLS and CDR2 as YYNGEE. The CDR3 spans 16 residues. The chain's CDR3 is CASSVEPKGPLRKQFF. CDR3 nucleotides: TGTGCCAGCAGCGTAGAACCCAAGGGGCCCCTTCGAAAGCAGTTCTTC.

This clonotype showed up just a few times. The rearrangement joins TRBV11-2 to TRBJ1-1, with no clear D. The CDR3 spans 17 residues. Germline V gene sequence: CDR1 SGHAT, CDR2 FQNNGV. The V end lost 6 bases, the J end lost 0 bases, and 20 bases lay between the germline ends. The CDR3 DNA follows: TGTGCCAGCAGTTACTCCCCACAGAGTCGGCTGAACACTGAAGCTTTCTTT. Amino acid sequence: CASSYSPQSRLNTEAFF.

This clonotype was seen at least ten times. The CDR3 here is CASRTARAEGYTF. CDR3 DNA sequence: TGTGCCAGCAGAACCGCGAGGGCTGAGGGCTACACCTTC. The rearrangement uses TRBV27 and TRBJ1-2; unclear D gene. Germline CDR1 and CDR2: MNHEY and SMNVEV (reference sequence). This CDR3 has 13 residues. Trimming removed 6 bases at V and 8 bases at J, with 16 bases between.

This clonotype was counted only a few times. The junction shows a germline mismatch at one end, possibly a read error. This sequence joins TRBV3-1 and TRBJ2-5; D gene unclear. In germline, CDR1 is LGHDT, CDR2 YNNKEL (reference sequence). The CDR3 sequence is 15 residues long. The CDR3 loop reads CVSSQARVRQETQYF. The CDR3 DNA sequence: TGTGTCAGCAGCCAAGCGCGAGTGAGACAAGAGACCCAGTACTTC.

The rearrangement uses TRBV12-3 or TRBV12-4 and TRBJ1-5, with a possible D match to TRBD1 (6 bases). This CDR3 region has 13 residues. The V end lost 5 bases, the J end lost 6 bases, and 11 bases lay between the germline ends. The CDR3 bases are TGTGCCAGCAGTCTACAGGGTACTCAGCCCCAGCATTTT. This sequence encodes CASSLQGTQPQHF.

V and J are TRBV9 and TRBJ2-1; D is ambiguous. Trimming left V 2 bases short and J 7 bases short, with 7 bases between. There are 12 residues in the CDR3. Germline values: CDR1 SGDLS, CDR2 YYNGEE. CDR3 nucleotides: TGTGCCAGCAGCGTTTCAGAGAATGAGCAGTTCTTC. This sequence encodes CASSVSENEQFF.

At least ten counts were recorded for this clonotype. The chain carries TRBV28 and TRBJ1-2, with a possible D match to TRBD1 (5 bases). This CDR3 has 17 residues. Germline CDR1 reads MDHEN; CDR2 reads SYDVKM. V lost 1 base and J lost 2, with 17 bases in between. The CDR3: CASSLFVLGGVNYGYTF. The CDR3 DNA follows: TGTGCCAGCAGTTTATTCGTCCTGGGGGGGGTAAACTATGGCTACACCTTC.

The chain recombines TRBV10-2 with TRBJ1-1; 7 nucleotides agree with TRBD1. The CDR3 covers 13 residues. V shed 3 bases, J shed 10 bases, and the junction held 8 bases outside the gene matches. Germline assignment: CDR1 WSHSY and CDR2 SAAADI. The CDR3 nucleotides read TGCGCCAGCAGTGAAAACAGGGGTGCTGGAGCTTTCTTT. Translated: CASSENRGAGAFF.

A few counts support this clonotype. The chain links TRBV6-1 to TRBJ2-2, with D perhaps assigned TRBD1 or TRBD2 (6 bases each). The V end was cut by 7 bases, the J end by 5 bases, with 17 bases between. The CDR3 totals 15 residues. Germline V CDR1 and CDR2: MNHNS, SASEGT. Written as DNA, the CDR3 is TGTGCCAGCAAGAGGGGGGTGACAGGTACCGGGGAGCTGTTTTTT. Residues: CASKRGVTGTGELFF.

This clonotype was picked up many times. This chain joins TRBV9 and TRBJ2-7; 7 nucleotides agree with TRBD1. Trimming removed 2 bases from V and 3 bases from J; junction bases left unmatched: 5. The CDR3 consists of 14 residues. Germline-derived CDR1 and CDR2 are SGDLS and YYNGEE. CDR3 amino acids: CASSVFRDSYEQYF. The CDR3 DNA reads as TGTGCCAGCAGCGTCTTCCGGGACAGCTACGAGCAGTACTTC.

This rearrangement joins TRBV7-2 to TRBJ2-3, with D possibly matching TRBD2 (7 bases). The germline V gene encodes CDR1 SGHTA and CDR2 FQGNSA. This CDR3 has 17 residues. The V end was cut by 1 base, the J end by 2 bases, with 16 bases between. The CDR3 sequence: CASSLGGGHRATDTQYF. The CDR3 region has the DNA TGTGCCAGCAGCTTAGGGGGGGGACATAGAGCCACAGATACGCAGTATTTT.

To note about this clonotype: A much larger clone lies a single base off, so this may be a read error. The chain's CDR3 is CASSSTSGRAGEELFF. The CDR3 DNA reads as TGTGCCAGCAGTTCGACTAGCGGGAGGGCAGGCGAGGAGCTGTTTTTT. The V call is TRBV12-3 or TRBV12-4, the J call TRBJ2-2; 14 bases fit TRBD2. The CDR3 length is 16 residues. V dropped 4 bases and J dropped 10; count of bases not matched to a gene: 8.

The chain couples TRBV6-1 to TRBJ1-5, with 9 bases aligning to TRBD1. V lost 10 bases, J lost 5 bases, and 6 bases stayed unmatched. This CDR3 has 13 amino acids. Germline values: CDR1 MNHNS, CDR2 SASEGT. CDR3 sequence: CATRDRDDQPQHF. CDR3 DNA: TGTGCCACCAGGGACAGGGACGATCAGCCCCAGCATTTT.

The J gene is TRBJ1-5, the V gene TRBV9, with 7 bases that match TRBD1. CDR1 is SGDLS, CDR2 YYNGEE, per germline. The CDR3 loop spans 18 amino acids. J gave up 0 bases and V 3 bases, and 12 bases lay outside the gene matches. CDR3: CASSAPKGTEYSNQPQHF. The CDR3 DNA reads TGTGCCAGCAGCGCCCCCAAAGGGACAGAGTATAGCAATCAGCCCCAGCATTTT.

In this sample, this clonotype turned up many times. The chain carries TRBV28 and TRBJ1-2, with TRBD1 matching 7 bases. The V gene end was trimmed by 4 bases and the J gene end by 7 bases; junction bases not matched to a gene: 9. CDR3 length equals 14 residues. Germline V lookup: CDR1 MDHEN, CDR2 SYDVKM. CDR3: CASSSRGRRTGYTF. CDR3 bases: TGTGCCAGCAGTTCCAGGGGGAGACGGACTGGCTACACCTTC.

In its sample, this clonotype was seen a few times. V is TRBV27 and J is TRBJ1-1; D gene unclear. Germline V CDR1 and CDR2: MNHEY, SMNVEV (reference sequence). The CDR3 totals 14 residues. V was clipped by 4 bases and J by 5 bases, with 14 bases between them. Here the CDR3 reads CASSSAGVSTEAFF. CDR3 DNA sequence: TGTGCCAGCAGTTCCGCGGGCGTTTCGACTGAAGCTTTCTTT.

The sample holds many counts of this clonotype. This chain connects TRBV28 to TRBJ1-5; maybe TRBD1 (5 bases). V lost 3 bases and J lost 0, with 6 bases in between. Germline V CDR1 and CDR2: MDHEN, SYDVKM. This CDR3 comprises 14 residues. For the CDR3, the DNA is TGTGCCAGCAGTTTGGACAATAGCAATCAGCCCCAGCATTTT. Translation: CASSLDNSNQPQHF.